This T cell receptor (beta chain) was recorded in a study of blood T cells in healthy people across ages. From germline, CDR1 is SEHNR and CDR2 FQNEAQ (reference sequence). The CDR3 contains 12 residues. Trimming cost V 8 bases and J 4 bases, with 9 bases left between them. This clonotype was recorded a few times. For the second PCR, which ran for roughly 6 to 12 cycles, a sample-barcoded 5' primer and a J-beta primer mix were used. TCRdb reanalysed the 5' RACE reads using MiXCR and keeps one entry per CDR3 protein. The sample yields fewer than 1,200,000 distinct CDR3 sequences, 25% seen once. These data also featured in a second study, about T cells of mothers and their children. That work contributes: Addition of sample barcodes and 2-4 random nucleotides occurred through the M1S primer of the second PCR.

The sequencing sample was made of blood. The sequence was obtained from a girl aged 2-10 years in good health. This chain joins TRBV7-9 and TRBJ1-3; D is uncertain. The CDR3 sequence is CASDKGGNTIYF. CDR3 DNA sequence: TGTGCCAGCGATAAGGGAGGAAACACCATATATTTT.